The 21 T cell receptor beta chains reported below all come from one sample, sequenced in a study of graft-versus-host responses after intestinal transplantation. The method was immunoSEQ multiplex PCR; TCRdb's version includes in-frame clones alone and lacks a portion of them. The table has 17,000 or so clones, less than 85% seen once. The authors processed graft tissue to release intraepithelial and lamina propria lymphocytes. The sample in question was ileum tissue, obtained 17 days after transplant. These receptor sequences come from a human patient who received an intestinal transplant, so some T cells may come from the graft donor.

In DNA form, the CDR3 reads TGCGCCAGCAGCCAAACGCCGAACACTGAAGCTTTCTTT. Residues: CASSQTPNTEAFF. V gene TRBV4-1 combines with J gene TRBJ1-1; D gene uncertain. This CDR3 comprises 13 residues. Trimming stripped 2 bases from V and 1 base from J, with 5 bases between. Per germline, CDR1 MGHRA and CDR2 YSYEKL.

This clone appeared a few times. This chain links TRBV6-7 with TRBJ1-2, with TRBD1 matching over 7 bases. TRBV6-7 is sorted into the ORF group, with uncertain function. CDR3 size: 15 residues. The V segment lost 6 bases and the J segment 3 bases; nucleotides outside the gene matches: 10. The DNA for the CDR3 is TGTGCCAGCAGCCCGGGACAGTCCTTTTACTATGGCTACACCTTC. Amino acid sequence: CASSPGQSFYYGYTF.

The V and J genes are TRBV5-4 and TRBJ2-3; D unclear. The length of the CDR3 is 16 residues. Germline loops: CDR1 SGHNT, CDR2 YYREEE (reference sequence). Between the trimmed V and J ends, which lost 1 base and 3 bases, there was a span of 15 bases. CDR3 in DNA: TGTGCCAGCAGCTTGTCGGCCCCAATTCGGACAGATACGCAGTATTTT. Translating gives CASSLSAPIRTDTQYF. Full variable domain (outside the CDR3, taken from reference TRBV5-4 and TRBJ2-3): ETGVTQSPTHLIKTRGQQVTLRCSSQSGHNTVSWYQQALGQGPQFIFQYYREEENGRGNFPPRFSGLQFPNYSSELNVNALELDDSALYLCASSLSAPIRTDTQYFGPGTRLTVL.

This chain connects TRBV28 to TRBJ2-5; perhaps TRBD2 as D (5 bases). Germline V CDR1 and CDR2: MDHEN, SYDVKM. The V gene lost 5 bases and the J gene lost 1 base, with 14 bases spanning the gap. The CDR3 runs 15 residues. CDR3 sequence reads: CASSTRTGSQETQYF. The CDR3 DNA reads as TGTGCCAGCAGTACCCGAACGGGGTCCCAAGAGACCCAGTACTTC.

The chain joins TRBV7-2 to TRBJ2-2; 10 bases map to TRBD2. Germline V lookup: CDR1 SGHTA, CDR2 FQGNSA. The CDR3 runs 17 residues. The V segment lost 3 bases and the J segment 6 bases; nucleotides outside the gene matches: 10. This CDR3 reads CASSFYTGLAVPGELFF. CDR3 coding DNA: TGTGCCAGCAGCTTTTATACTGGACTAGCGGTCCCCGGGGAGCTGTTTTTT.

V is TRBV28 and J is TRBJ1-5; no clear D gene. Germline V CDR1 and CDR2: MDHEN, SYDVKM. Trimming stripped 1 base from V and 2 bases from J, with 6 bases between. CDR3 length: 14 amino acids. DNA for the CDR3: TGTGCCAGCAGTTTATTAGAATGCAATCAGCCCCAGCATTTT. Translation gives CASSLLECNQPQHF. The full variable domain, with the rest looked up from reference TRBV28 and TRBJ1-5, is DVKVTQSSRYLVKRTGEKVFLECVQDMDHENMFWYRQDPGLGLRLIYFSYDVKMKEKGDIPEGYSVSREKKERFSLILESASTNQTSMYLCASSLLECNQPQHFGDGTRLSIL.

This chain uses TRBV2 with TRBJ1-1; D unclear. This CDR3 contains 13 residues. V gave up 3 bases and J gave up 7 bases, with 12 bases separating them. Germline values: CDR1 SNHLY, CDR2 FYNNEI. The CDR3 reads CASSERRQDEAFF. The CDR3, as DNA: TGTGCCAGCAGTGAGCGTCGGCAGGATGAAGCTTTCTTT.

This sequence joins TRBV28 and TRBJ1-4; no firm D call. V gave up 2 bases and J gave up 8 bases, with 18 bases separating them. This CDR3 has 16 residues. Germline CDR1 reads MDHEN; CDR2 reads SYDVKM. The CDR3 nucleotides are TGTGCCAGCAGTTTAATGGTCCTCACCCAAGGGGAAAAACTGTTTTTT. Translated: CASSLMVLTQGEKLFF.

The genes are TRBV7-2 and TRBJ2-1, with 9 bases identical to TRBD2. From germline, CDR1 is SGHTA and CDR2 FQGNSA. Trimming removed 5 bases from V and 2 bases from J; junction bases left unmatched: 4. The length of the CDR3 is 15 residues. The CDR3 bases are TGTGCCAGCAGCACGACTAGCGGTCCCTACAATGAGCAGTTCTTC. It translates to CASSTTSGPYNEQFF.

This chain's CDR3 is CASSFGGGGKTQYF. As DNA, the CDR3 is TGTGCCAGCAGTTTTGGAGGGGGCGGGAAGACCCAGTACTTC. The chain has TRBV28 and TRBJ2-5, with a possible D match to TRBD1 (7 bases). CDR1 MDHEN and CDR2 SYDVKM come from the germline V gene. The CDR3 runs to 14 residues. V was cut by 3 bases and J by 6 bases, with 14 bases left in between.

This rearrangement joins TRBV7-2 to TRBJ2-7; 7 bases are shared with TRBD2. Per germline, CDR1 SGHTA and CDR2 FQGNSA. J gave up 0 bases and V 5 bases, and 7 bases lay outside the gene matches. The CDR3 is 15 residues long. The CDR3 coding sequence is TGTGCCAGCAGCCCTATACGCGGGAGCTCCTACGAGCAGTACTTC. It codes for CASSPIRGSSYEQYF.

The chain has TRBV19 and TRBJ1-3; tentative D call: TRBD1 (6 bases). V dropped 5 bases and J dropped 4 bases, with 18 bases sitting between them. The CDR3 has 16 amino acids. The germline V gene encodes CDR1 LNHDA and CDR2 SQIVND (reference sequence). This CDR3 reads CASSPRAWGLGNTIYF. DNA for the CDR3: TGTGCCAGTAGTCCCAGAGCTTGGGGGCTCGGAAACACCATATATTTT.

This rearrangement joins TRBV5-8 to TRBJ1-6, with TRBD1 matching 9 bases. Germline CDR1 and CDR2: SGHTS and YDEGEE. The J segment lost 0 bases and the V segment lost 3 bases, leaving 10 bases of the junction unmatched. There are 19 residues in the CDR3. The CDR3, as DNA: TGTGCCAGCAGCTCCGTCCCGGGACAGGGTAGCTCCTATAATTCACCCCTCCACTTT. Its protein is CASSSVPGQGSSYNSPLHF.

The chain employs TRBV7-6 and TRBJ2-1; weak D call: TRBD1 (6 bases). The CDR3 is 16 residues long. Per the germline V gene, CDR1 is SGHVS and CDR2 is FNYEAQ. Between the trimmed V and J ends, which lost 5 bases and 4 bases, there was a span of 18 bases. The CDR3 reads CASSRFRGPSYNEQFF. Here the CDR3 DNA reads TGTGCCAGCAGCCGATTCAGGGGACCATCTTACAATGAGCAGTTCTTC.

The chain couples TRBV29-1 to TRBJ2-7, with a possible D match to TRBD1 (6 bases). The germline CDR1 and CDR2 sequences are SQVTM and ANQGSEA. V was clipped by 8 bases and J by 10 bases, with 9 bases between them. The CDR3 runs 8 residues. The chain's CDR3 is CSPGGQYF. DNA for the CDR3: TGCAGCCCTGGGGGCCAGTACTTC.

The rearrangement uses TRBV27 and TRBJ2-3; TRBD2 might be the D (6 bases). The CDR3 contains 15 residues. The germline V and J ends were trimmed by 4 bases and 0 bases, with 11 bases remaining between them. The germline V gene has CDR1 MNHEY and CDR2 SMNVEV (reference sequence). The CDR3 DNA sequence: TGTGCCAGCAGTTCTCTGCGGGGTAGCACAGATACGCAGTATTTT. Protein: CASSSLRGSTDTQYF.

The genes are TRBV9 and TRBJ2-5; D gene uncertain. The CDR3 totals 14 residues. The germline CDR1 and CDR2 sequences are SGDLS and YYNGEE. Trimming left V 3 bases short and J 1 base short, with 10 bases between. The CDR3: CASSADGFQETQYF. The DNA for the CDR3 is TGTGCCAGCAGCGCGGACGGATTCCAAGAGACCCAGTACTTC.

The gene calls are TRBV10-3 and TRBJ2-5, with D uncertain. The J call is in doubt because the DNA end fits TRBJ2-7 better. The CDR3 is 14 residues long. Germline assignment: CDR1 ENHRY and CDR2 SYGVKD. The DNA for the CDR3 is TGTGCCATCAGTGAGCGGGCCGACTCCTACGAGCAGTACTTC. It specifies CAISERADSYEQYF.

This clone came up once. V gene TRBV28 combines with J gene TRBJ1-1; 7 bases fit TRBD1. There are 15 residues in the CDR3. Germline-derived CDR1 and CDR2 are MDHEN and SYDVKM. V lost 6 bases and J lost 0; bases outside the gene matches: 7. CDR3 region: CASSPRGAVNTEAFF. The CDR3 bases are TGTGCCAGCAGCCCCAGGGGGGCTGTGAACACTGAAGCTTTCTTT.

V gene TRBV4-3 combines with J gene TRBJ1-5; D is possibly TRBD1 (6 bases). CDR3 length: 16 residues. Trimming took 1 base from V and 1 from J, leaving 11 bases between them. Germline-derived CDR1 and CDR2 are LGHNA and YSLEER. The CDR3 nucleotides are TGCGCCAGCAGCCAAGGGGCAGGGGTCAGCAATCAGCCCCAGCATTTT. The encoded protein is CASSQGAGVSNQPQHF.

This chain connects TRBV30 to TRBJ2-2, with TRBD2 identical over 7 bases. The germline CDR1 and CDR2 sequences are GTSNPN and SVGIG (reference sequence). V gave up 4 bases and J gave up 4 bases; unmatched junction bases: 6. The CDR3 length is 14 residues. CDR3 in amino acids: CAWTSGAGTGELFF. The CDR3 DNA follows: TGTGCCTGGACTAGCGGAGCGGGCACCGGGGAGCTGTTTTTT.